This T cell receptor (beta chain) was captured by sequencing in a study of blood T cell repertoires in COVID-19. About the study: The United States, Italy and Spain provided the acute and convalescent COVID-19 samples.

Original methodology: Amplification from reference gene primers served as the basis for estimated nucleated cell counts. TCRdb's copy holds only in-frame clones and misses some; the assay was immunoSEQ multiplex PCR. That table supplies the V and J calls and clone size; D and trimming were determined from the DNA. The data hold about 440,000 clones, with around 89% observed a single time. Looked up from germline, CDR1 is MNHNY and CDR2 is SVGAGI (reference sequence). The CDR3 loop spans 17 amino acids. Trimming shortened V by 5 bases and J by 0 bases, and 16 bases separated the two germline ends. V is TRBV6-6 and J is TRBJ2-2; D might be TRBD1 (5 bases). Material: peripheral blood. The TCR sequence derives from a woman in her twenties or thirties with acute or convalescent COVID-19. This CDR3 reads CASSPDSYTTNTGELFF. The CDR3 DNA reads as TGTGCCAGCAGTCCAGACAGCTACACAACGAACACCGGGGAGCTGTTTTTT.